Shown below are 28 T cell receptor beta chains from a single sample sequenced in a study of shared clonotypes between healthy human individuals. Selected positively for CCR7 and CD45RO-negative, naive CD8 cells excluded terminally differentiated effector memory CD45RA+ cells. Data came from immunoSEQ multiplex PCR; TCRdb stores just in-frame clones and leaves some out. This sample has about 700,000 clones; just over 90% occur once, and the top ten carry 20% to 25%. Specimen: naive CD8+ T cells sorted from blood. The receptors originated from a man younger than 45 in good health.

V gene TRBV5-1 combines with J gene TRBJ2-7; 11 nucleotides line up with TRBD1. V was clipped by 5 bases and J by 5 bases; unmatched bases: 9. Per germline, CDR1 SGHRS and CDR2 YFSETQ. The CDR3 is 15 amino acids. CDR3 sequence (DNA): TGCGCCAGCAGTTGGGACAGGGGGTTACCGGACGAGCAGTACTTC. It codes for CASSWDRGLPDEQYF.

This chain connects TRBV4-3 to TRBJ2-1; 7 nucleotides line up with TRBD2. This CDR3 is built from 14 residues. The germline V gene has CDR1 LGHNA and CDR2 YSLEER. Unmatched junction bases numbered 4, after V lost 1 base and J lost 7 bases. The CDR3 here is CASSQGGSINEQFF. DNA for the CDR3: TGCGCCAGCAGCCAAGGCGGGAGTATTAATGAGCAGTTCTTC.

V usage is TRBV27 and J usage is TRBJ1-2; no firm D call. The germline CDR1 and CDR2 sequences are MNHEY and SMNVEV (reference sequence). The length of the CDR3 is 16 residues. The germline V and J ends were trimmed by 4 bases and 2 bases, with 17 bases remaining between them. The CDR3 region is CASSSSLTVVNYGYTF. DNA of the CDR3: TGTGCCAGCAGTTCCTCACTGACCGTTGTGAACTATGGCTACACCTTC.

The CDR3 protein is CASSAVAGVQNEQYF. In DNA, the CDR3 is TGTGCCAGCTCAGCGGTAGCGGGAGTCCAGAACGAGCAGTACTTC. The chain uses TRBV18 and TRBJ2-7, with 9 bases aligning to TRBD2. Germline V CDR1 and CDR2: KGHSH, LQKENI. V shed 5 bases and J 5 bases; nucleotides not matched to a gene: 10. The CDR3 has 15 residues.

The chain is built from TRBV5-1 and TRBJ2-5, with 7 bases identical to TRBD1. This CDR3 contains 14 residues. From germline, CDR1 is SGHRS and CDR2 YFSETQ. The J segment lost 1 base and the V segment lost 2 bases, leaving 2 bases of the junction unmatched. The CDR3 spells CASSLQGSQETQYF. The CDR3, as DNA: TGCGCCAGCAGCTTACAGGGGTCCCAAGAGACCCAGTACTTC.

J is TRBJ1-1 and V is TRBV5-4; 10 bases agree with TRBD1. CDR1 and CDR2 (germline): SGHNT, YYREEE (reference sequence). Germline trimming cut 4 bases from V and 1 base from J; bases unmatched to any gene: 4. The CDR3 extends over 15 amino acids. The CDR3 is CASSVGTGENTEAFF. In DNA form, the CDR3 reads TGTGCCAGCAGCGTGGGGACAGGGGAGAACACTGAAGCTTTCTTT.

This clone was recorded once. The chain's CDR3 is CASRGREREGKFNEQFF. The DNA of the CDR3 is TGTGCCAGCAGAGGACGCGAACGGGAGGGCAAGTTCAATGAGCAGTTCTTC. The chain carries TRBV6-4 and TRBJ2-1; 8 positions agree with TRBD2. Looked up from germline, CDR1 is MRHNA and CDR2 is SNTAGT. This CDR3 contains 17 residues. The V segment lost 6 bases and the J segment 6 bases; nucleotides outside the gene matches: 16.

V gene TRBV27 combines with J gene TRBJ2-7; D is unclear. Trimming shortened V by 0 bases and J by 3 bases, and 6 bases separated the two germline ends. Germline loops: CDR1 MNHEY, CDR2 SMNVEV (reference sequence). The CDR3 has 13 amino acids. The CDR3 DNA is TGTGCCAGCAGTTTATCTGCAGTCTACGAGCAGTACTTC. Protein sequence: CASSLSAVYEQYF.

This chain joins TRBV30 and TRBJ2-6; 7 nucleotides agree with TRBD1. The germline V gene encodes CDR1 GTSNPN and CDR2 SVGIG (reference sequence). The trim removed 6 bases at V and 3 bases at J, leaving 20 bases unmatched. The CDR3 is 19 residues long. In DNA form, the CDR3 reads TGTGCCTGTACGCCCTGGGACAGTAAGTCGGCATATGGGGCCAACGTCCTGACTTTC. Its translation: CACTPWDSKSAYGANVLTF.

V is TRBV9 and J is TRBJ2-3; D gene uncertain. There are 14 residues in the CDR3. Trimming cost V 5 bases and J 3 bases, with 13 bases left between them. From germline, CDR1 is SGDLS and CDR2 YYNGEE. This CDR3 reads CASSAGRRTDTQYF. The CDR3, as DNA: TGTGCCAGCAGTGCCGGTCGAAGGACAGATACGCAGTATTTT.

The chain is built from TRBV7-6 and TRBJ1-1, with D possibly TRBD1 on 6 matching bases. CDR3 length: 14 residues. Germline values: CDR1 SGHVS, CDR2 FNYEAQ. Trimming shortened V by 5 bases and J by 4 bases, and 14 bases separated the two germline ends. CDR3 region: CASSPLGGPTEAFF. In DNA form, the CDR3 reads TGTGCCAGCAGCCCACTCGGGGGGCCCACTGAAGCTTTCTTT. Full variable domain (outside the CDR3, taken from reference TRBV7-6 and TRBJ1-1): GAGVSQSPRYKVTKRGQDVALRCDPISGHVSLYWYRQALGQGPEFLTYFNYEAQQDKSGLPNDRFSAERPEGSISTLTIQRTEQRDSAMYRCASSPLGGPTEAFFGQGTRLTVV.

J is TRBJ2-3 and V is TRBV5-6; no reliable D call. This CDR3 has 14 residues. With 2 bases removed from V and 3 bases from J, the gap between germline ends came to 10 bases. The V gene's germline CDR1 is SGHDT and CDR2 YYEEEE. CDR3 loop: CASSFTVRTDTQYF. The CDR3 DNA sequence: TGTGCCAGCAGCTTTACCGTACGTACAGATACGCAGTATTTT.

The rearrangement joins TRBV27 to TRBJ2-7; 14 nucleotides match TRBD2. In germline, CDR1 is MNHEY, CDR2 SMNVEV (reference sequence). Trimming at V came to 6 bases and at J to 3 bases, leaving 10 bases not matched to a gene. The CDR3 has 17 amino acids. CDR3 DNA sequence: TGTGCCAGCAGCTCCGACCGACTAGCGGGAGGGGACTACGAGCAGTACTTC. Residues: CASSSDRLAGGDYEQYF.

The CDR3: CASTERGIPEAFF. The CDR3 coding sequence is TGTGCCAGCACCGAAAGAGGCATTCCTGAAGCTTTCTTT. The chain combines TRBV28 with TRBJ1-1; D gene unclear. The V and J ends lost 7 bases and 6 bases respectively, with 15 bases between them. The CDR3 is made up of 13 amino acids. CDR1 and CDR2 from the germline V gene are MDHEN and SYDVKM.

CDR3 coding DNA: TGTGCCAGCCATCGGGGAAGTCAGCCCCAGCATTTT. Protein: CASHRGSQPQHF. This rearrangement joins TRBV2 to TRBJ1-5; D is unresolved. The length of the CDR3 is 12 residues. Germline-derived CDR1 and CDR2 are SNHLY and FYNNEI. Trimming pared 8 bases from V and 6 bases from J, leaving 11 bases between.

DNA for the CDR3: TGTGCCAGCAGCAAAAGCCAGGACAGCCTCTCCTACGAGCAGTACTTC. The encoded protein is CASSKSQDSLSYEQYF. This rearrangement joins TRBV27 to TRBJ2-7, with a possible D match to TRBD1 (6 bases). V was shortened by 6 bases and J by 0 bases, with 18 bases between the two germline ends. This CDR3 is built from 16 residues. Per germline, CDR1 MNHEY and CDR2 SMNVEV (reference sequence).

This rearrangement joins TRBV2 to TRBJ2-7; 7 nucleotides match TRBD2. Germline V gene sequence: CDR1 SNHLY, CDR2 FYNNEI. With 7 bases clipped from V and 5 bases from J, the junction kept 11 bases outside the gene matches. This CDR3 contains 14 residues. DNA for the CDR3: TGTGCCAGCACCTTCTTGGGGAGGGAGAACGAGCAGTACTTC. It specifies CASTFLGRENEQYF.

The J gene is TRBJ2-7, the V gene TRBV27; 7 positions agree with TRBD1. Germline CDR1 and CDR2: MNHEY and SMNVEV (reference sequence). V shed 2 bases and J 4 bases; nucleotides not matched to a gene: 8. This CDR3 spans 15 amino acids. This CDR3 reads CASSLAGTEIYEQYF. The CDR3 DNA reads as TGTGCCAGCAGTTTAGCCGGGACAGAGATATACGAGCAGTACTTC.

CDR3 loop: CASADSTYNEQFF. The CDR3 region has the DNA TGTGCATCGGCGGACAGTACCTACAATGAGCAGTTCTTC. The chain carries TRBV11-2 and TRBJ2-1, with D possibly being TRBD1 (6 bases). Per the germline V gene, CDR1 is SGHAT and CDR2 is FQNNGV. This CDR3 is built from 13 residues.

This chain joins TRBV2 and TRBJ1-1; D not resolved. CDR3 length: 14 residues. Trimming removed 4 bases from V and 0 bases from J, with 9 bases in between. Germline V gene sequence: CDR1 SNHLY, CDR2 FYNNEI. For the CDR3, the DNA is TGTGCCAGCAGTGGTTCTCCTCTGAACACTGAAGCTTTCTTT. Translated: CASSGSPLNTEAFF.

The V call is TRBV2, the J call TRBJ2-1; perhaps TRBD1 as D (6 bases). Germline V gene sequence: CDR1 SNHLY, CDR2 FYNNEI. This CDR3 comprises 15 residues. Trimming took 3 bases from V and 2 from J, leaving 11 bases between them. CDR3 DNA sequence: TGTGCCAGCAGTGACCGGGACATCCCCTACAATGAGCAGTTCTTC. Its translation is CASSDRDIPYNEQFF. Drawing the rest from reference TRBV2 and TRBJ2-1, the complete variable domain is EPEVTQTPSHQVTQMGQEVILRCVPISNHLYFYWYRQILGQKVEFLVSFYNNEISEKSEIFDDQFSVERPDGSNFTLKIRSTKLEDSAMYFCASSDRDIPYNEQFFGPGTRLTVL.

This clone appeared a single time. The V and J genes are TRBV6-6 and TRBJ2-3, with D possibly TRBD2 on 5 matching bases. CDR3 length: 13 residues. Germline CDR1 MNHNY, CDR2 SVGAGI (reference sequence). The V end lost 5 bases, the J end lost 4 bases, and 10 bases lay between the germline ends. The CDR3 region has the DNA TGTGCCAGCAGTCCGGGGTTGGCAGATACGCAGTATTTT. Translation gives CASSPGLADTQYF.

DNA for the CDR3: TGCGCCAGCAGCCAAGATTTAGGGGGCGGCCTCGATGAGCAGTTCTTC. It codes for CASSQDLGGGLDEQFF. The chain combines TRBV4-1 with TRBJ2-1, with 7 bases lining up with TRBD1. The CDR3 is made up of 16 amino acids. V was pared by 0 bases and J by 8 bases, with 10 bases of the junction left unmatched. From germline, CDR1 is MGHRA and CDR2 YSYEKL.

J is TRBJ1-2 and V is TRBV29-1; a weak D match, TRBD1 (5 bases). This CDR3 has 14 amino acids. Between the trimmed V and J ends, which lost 1 base and 3 bases, there was a span of 12 bases. From germline, CDR1 is SQVTM and CDR2 ANQGSEA. CDR3 amino acids: CSVEGEGLDYGYTF. The CDR3 DNA sequence: TGCAGCGTTGAAGGTGAGGGGCTCGACTATGGCTACACCTTC.

The chain couples TRBV29-1 to TRBJ2-7; D possibly matches TRBD1 or TRBD2 (5 bases each). Germline loops: CDR1 SQVTM, CDR2 ANQGSEA. The V end lost 7 bases, the J end lost 13 bases, and 17 bases lay between the germline ends. The CDR3 sequence is 10 residues long. The CDR3, as DNA: TGCAGCGCCGGTGAGGGGCCGAGATACTTC. Its translation is CSAGEGPRYF.

This clone occurred once. V and J are TRBV7-2 and TRBJ1-1, with a possible D match to TRBD1 (6 bases). Germline CDR1 is SGHTA and CDR2 is FQGNSA. The CDR3 is made up of 16 amino acids. V was trimmed by 1 base and J by 1 base, leaving 13 bases between them. Here the CDR3 reads CASSLVQGGGNTEAFF. The CDR3 DNA sequence: TGTGCCAGCAGCTTAGTACAGGGCGGCGGGAACACTGAAGCTTTCTTT.

The chain employs TRBV7-9 and TRBJ2-3, with 8 nucleotides matching TRBD1. Trimming at V came to 3 bases and at J to 5 bases, leaving 10 bases not matched to a gene. Germline CDR1 SEHNR, CDR2 FQNEAQ (reference sequence). This CDR3 is 16 amino acids long. CDR3 sequence reads: CASSLGQGAVIDTQYF. CDR3 nucleotides: TGTGCCAGCAGCTTGGGGCAGGGGGCTGTAATAGATACGCAGTATTTT.

For the CDR3, the DNA is TGCGCCAGCATGCGGGGAATGTCACCCTACGAGCAGTACTTC. Amino acids: CASMRGMSPYEQYF. This chain uses TRBV10-2 with TRBJ2-7; D may be TRBD2 (6 bases). V lost 7 bases and J 2 bases, leaving 15 bases between the germline ends. CDR3 size: 14 residues. Germline V CDR1 and CDR2: WSHSY, SAAADI.